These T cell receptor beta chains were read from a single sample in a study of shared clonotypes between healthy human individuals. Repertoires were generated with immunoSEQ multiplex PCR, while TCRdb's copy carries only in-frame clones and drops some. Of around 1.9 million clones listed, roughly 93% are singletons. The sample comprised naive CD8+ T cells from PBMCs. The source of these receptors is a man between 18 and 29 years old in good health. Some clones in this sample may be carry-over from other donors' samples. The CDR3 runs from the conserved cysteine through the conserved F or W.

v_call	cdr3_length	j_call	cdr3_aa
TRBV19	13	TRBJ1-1	CASGLGKNTEAFF
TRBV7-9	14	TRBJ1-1	CASSLRGESTEAFF
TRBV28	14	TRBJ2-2	CASSLVLPAGELFF
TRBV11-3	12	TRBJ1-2	CARTGHQEGYTF
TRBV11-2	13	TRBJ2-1	CASSPLMGDEQFF
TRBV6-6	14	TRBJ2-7	CASSYSRSGHEQYF
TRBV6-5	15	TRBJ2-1	CASRKSGSSYNEQFF
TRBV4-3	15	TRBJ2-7	CASSQERAGGYEQYF
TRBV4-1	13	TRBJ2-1	CASSPLGFNEQFF
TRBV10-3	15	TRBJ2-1	CAISSGGGRNNEQFF
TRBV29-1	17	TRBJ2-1	CSARGLAGGAHGDEQFF
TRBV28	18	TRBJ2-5	CASSSPYPRTSGQETQYF
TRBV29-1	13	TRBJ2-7	CSVITSGSYEQYF
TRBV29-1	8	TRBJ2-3	CRGDTQYF
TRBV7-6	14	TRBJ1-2	CASSLRPDHYGYTF
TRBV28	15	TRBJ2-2	CASSRTAGGNRELFF
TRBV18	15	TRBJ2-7	CASSSVRDRVYEQYF
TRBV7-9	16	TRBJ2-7	CASSLYETGESYEQYF
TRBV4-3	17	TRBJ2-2	CASSPLRSGLWSGELFF
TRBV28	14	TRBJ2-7	CASSLTGFSYEQYF
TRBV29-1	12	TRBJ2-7	CSVVQGDYEQYF
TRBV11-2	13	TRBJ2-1	CASSPALFNEQFF
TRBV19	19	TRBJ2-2	CASRGQGYAGGGITGELFF
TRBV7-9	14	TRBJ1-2	CASSLVLGGYGYTF
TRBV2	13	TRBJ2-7	CATRLGGGDEQYF
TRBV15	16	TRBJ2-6	CATSRDGLVGANVLTF
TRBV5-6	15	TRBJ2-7	CASSLPSGSSYEQYF
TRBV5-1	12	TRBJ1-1	CASSLAGPEAFF
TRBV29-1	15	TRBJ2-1	CSVEEVPAGLNEQFF
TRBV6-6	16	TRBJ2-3	CASSYWASGPPDTQYF
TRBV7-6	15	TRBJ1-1	CASSPTTGGDTEAFF
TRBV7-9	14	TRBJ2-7	CASSTPGGVDEQYF
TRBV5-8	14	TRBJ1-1	CASSLGFLNTEAFF
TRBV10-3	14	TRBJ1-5	CAISEAGANQPQHF
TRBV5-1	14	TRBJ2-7	CASSRDRGPYEQYF
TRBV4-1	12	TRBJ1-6	CASSHLNSPLHF
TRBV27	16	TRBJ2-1	CASRDSLLGSYNEQFF
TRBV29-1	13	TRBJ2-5	CSVVVGLPETQYF
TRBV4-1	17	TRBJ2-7	CASSLRDRRSGGYEQYF
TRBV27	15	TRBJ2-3	CASKEQGDYTDTQYF
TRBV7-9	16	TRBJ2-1	CASSPLRLADYNEQFF
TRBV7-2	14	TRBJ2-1	CASSYGMGYNEQFF
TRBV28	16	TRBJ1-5	CAIEDTDRGTNQPQHF
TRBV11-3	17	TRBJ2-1	CASRHGLAGARNNEQFF
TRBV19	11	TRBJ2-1	CASSPGQVPFF
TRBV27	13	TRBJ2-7	CASSLSAPGGQYF
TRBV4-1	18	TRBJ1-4	CASSQEETGVSTNEKLFF
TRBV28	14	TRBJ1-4	CASSVGLGNEKLFF
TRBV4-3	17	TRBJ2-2	CASSQGSGSLIPGELFF
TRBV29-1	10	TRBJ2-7	CSVEEGGQYF
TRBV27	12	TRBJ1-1	CAGSSPDSEAFF